The rows below give T cell receptor beta chains drawn from one sample of a study of blood T cell repertoires in COVID-19. The table came from immunoSEQ multiplex PCR; TCRdb's copy has only in-frame clones and leaves some out. The table shows 150,000 or so clones, with around 90% occurring only once. Material: PBMCs or T cells enriched from blood (not recorded which). The source is a woman in her forties who had been exposed to COVID-19. Both conserved end residues are part of each CDR3. Fields, in order: clone size, J gene, V gene, CDR3 length, CDR3 protein. Clone size is stated in some rows and not others, as once, few, many or a class when expanded.

clone size: NA
J gene: TRBJ2-3
V gene: TRBV5-8
CDR3 length: 15
CDR3 protein: CASSLYRGGTDTQYF

clone size: few
J gene: TRBJ1-5
V gene: TRBV2
CDR3 length: 13
CDR3 protein: CASSREGDQPQHF

clone size: NA
J gene: TRBJ1-5
V gene: TRBV5-5
CDR3 length: 15
CDR3 protein: CASSLDPVEGQPQHF

clone size: NA
J gene: TRBJ1-4
V gene: TRBV5-1
CDR3 length: 15
CDR3 protein: CASSVLTGTNEKLFF

clone size: NA
J gene: TRBJ2-7
V gene: TRBV7-2
CDR3 length: 18
CDR3 protein: CASSLKGTSGITTYKQYF

clone size: NA
J gene: TRBJ2-1
V gene: TRBV4-1
CDR3 length: 12
CDR3 protein: CASSQGIGEQFF

clone size: NA
J gene: TRBJ1-1
V gene: TRBV3-1/TRBV3-2
CDR3 length: 12
CDR3 protein: CASSQGQVKAFF

clone size: NA
J gene: TRBJ2-7
V gene: TRBV2
CDR3 length: 14
CDR3 protein: CASSEQGDTYEQYF

clone size: NA
J gene: TRBJ1-1
V gene: TRBV27
CDR3 length: 14
CDR3 protein: CASSLITGTTEAFF

clone size: NA
J gene: TRBJ1-4
V gene: TRBV30
CDR3 length: 15
CDR3 protein: CAWSVHGRRNEKLFF

clone size: NA
J gene: TRBJ2-3
V gene: TRBV5-1
CDR3 length: 13
CDR3 protein: CASRPSSTDTQYF

clone size: NA
J gene: TRBJ1-2
V gene: TRBV3-1/TRBV3-2
CDR3 length: 17
CDR3 protein: CASSPTTGGPALYGYTF

clone size: NA
J gene: TRBJ1-2
V gene: TRBV6-2/TRBV6-3
CDR3 length: 15
CDR3 protein: CASSLGQGVYYGYTF

clone size: NA
J gene: TRBJ1-6
V gene: TRBV7-8
CDR3 length: 15
CDR3 protein: CASSPSKGERSPLHF

clone size: NA
J gene: TRBJ2-7
V gene: TRBV4-3
CDR3 length: 15
CDR3 protein: CASSQEGGDSYEQYF

clone size: NA
J gene: TRBJ2-1
V gene: TRBV4-3
CDR3 length: 15
CDR3 protein: CASSQAVSGRNEQFF

clone size: few
J gene: TRBJ2-1
V gene: TRBV12-3/TRBV12-4
CDR3 length: 12
CDR3 protein: CASSFGGDEQFF

clone size: NA
J gene: TRBJ1-5
V gene: TRBV28
CDR3 length: 20
CDR3 protein: CASSLVYTGGLIGSNQPQHF

clone size: NA
J gene: TRBJ1-1
V gene: TRBV28
CDR3 length: 11
CDR3 protein: CASSSPAEAFF

clone size: NA
J gene: TRBJ2-1
V gene: TRBV27
CDR3 length: 14
CDR3 protein: CASCRQGFHNEQFF

clone size: NA
J gene: TRBJ1-1
V gene: TRBV12-3/TRBV12-4
CDR3 length: 13
CDR3 protein: CASSNTGNTEAFF

clone size: NA
J gene: TRBJ1-1
V gene: TRBV5-1
CDR3 length: 16
CDR3 protein: CASSGGTGGVNTEAFF

clone size: NA
J gene: TRBJ2-7
V gene: TRBV5-1
CDR3 length: 15
CDR3 protein: CASSLTGTGGYEQYF

clone size: NA
J gene: TRBJ1-3
V gene: TRBV28
CDR3 length: 15
CDR3 protein: CASSLDSSIRNTIYF

clone size: NA
J gene: TRBJ2-6
V gene: TRBV10-3
CDR3 length: 15
CDR3 protein: CAISGQASGANVLTF

clone size: NA
J gene: TRBJ1-2
V gene: TRBV27
CDR3 length: 18
CDR3 protein: CASSFEPPGRGIRYGYTF

clone size: NA
J gene: TRBJ2-7
V gene: TRBV6-5
CDR3 length: 15
CDR3 protein: CASSYSLAGSYEQYF

clone size: NA
J gene: TRBJ2-1
V gene: TRBV6-5
CDR3 length: 13
CDR3 protein: CASKGSGVHEQFF

clone size: NA
J gene: TRBJ2-2
V gene: TRBV5-1
CDR3 length: 16
CDR3 protein: CASSLVTGANTGELFF

clone size: NA
J gene: TRBJ2-7
V gene: TRBV7-9
CDR3 length: 13
CDR3 protein: CASSQTASYEQYF

clone size: NA
J gene: TRBJ1-1
V gene: TRBV5-5
CDR3 length: 15
CDR3 protein: CASSLAPEGATEAFF

clone size: NA
J gene: TRBJ2-1
V gene: TRBV7-9
CDR3 length: 14
CDR3 protein: CASSLLAGGGEQFF

clone size: NA
J gene: TRBJ1-1
V gene: TRBV6-1
CDR3 length: 13
CDR3 protein: CASSELGAAEAFF

clone size: NA
J gene: TRBJ2-1
V gene: TRBV11-2
CDR3 length: 13
CDR3 protein: CASSFGLANEQFF

clone size: NA
J gene: TRBJ1-2
V gene: TRBV4-3
CDR3 length: 14
CDR3 protein: CASSQLGQLYGYTF

clone size: NA
J gene: TRBJ2-5
V gene: TRBV5-4
CDR3 length: 15
CDR3 protein: CASSWKGQVVETQYF

clone size: NA
J gene: TRBJ2-1
V gene: TRBV7-8
CDR3 length: 16
CDR3 protein: CASSLLAVSSYNEQFF

clone size: NA
J gene: TRBJ1-6
V gene: TRBV5-1
CDR3 length: 14
CDR3 protein: CASSLGQDYSPLHF

clone size: NA
J gene: TRBJ2-1
V gene: TRBV6-7
CDR3 length: 18
CDR3 protein: CASTLTRPPGQGCFEQFF

clone size: NA
J gene: TRBJ2-1
V gene: TRBV5-6
CDR3 length: 13
CDR3 protein: CASSLGGYNEQFF

clone size: NA
J gene: TRBJ2-3
V gene: TRBV2
CDR3 length: 14
CDR3 protein: CASSWTSGVDTQYF

clone size: few
J gene: TRBJ1-2
V gene: TRBV5-1
CDR3 length: 14
CDR3 protein: CASGKQGADYGYTF

clone size: once
J gene: TRBJ1-5
V gene: TRBV4-1
CDR3 length: 19
CDR3 protein: CASSQVTRIRDRGYQPQHF

clone size: NA
J gene: TRBJ1-6
V gene: TRBV15
CDR3 length: 15
CDR3 protein: CATSSDQGYNSPLHF

clone size: NA
J gene: TRBJ1-4
V gene: TRBV19
CDR3 length: 15
CDR3 protein: CASTSGGTVYEKLFF

clone size: once
J gene: TRBJ1-2
V gene: TRBV18
CDR3 length: 16
CDR3 protein: CASSPQGRQGNYGYTF

clone size: NA
J gene: TRBJ1-1
V gene: TRBV28
CDR3 length: 13
CDR3 protein: CASSVRGNTEAFF

clone size: NA
J gene: TRBJ1-2
V gene: TRBV18
CDR3 length: 17
CDR3 protein: CASSPEGSGIANYGYTF

clone size: NA
J gene: TRBJ2-3
V gene: TRBV7-2
CDR3 length: 17
CDR3 protein: CASSLANGAGGVDTQYF

clone size: NA
J gene: TRBJ2-1
V gene: TRBV2
CDR3 length: 12
CDR3 protein: CASSALPNEQFF

clone size: NA
J gene: TRBJ2-7
V gene: TRBV28
CDR3 length: 13
CDR3 protein: CASSLGTGYEQYF

clone size: NA
J gene: TRBJ2-7
V gene: TRBV28
CDR3 length: 15
CDR3 protein: CASRRNDRGDYEQYF